This TCR beta chain is drawn from a study of cytomegalovirus exposure and HLA in healthy donors. Regarding the study as a whole: Within the data, a cluster of highly shared sequence variants was likely a sequencing artifact. In vitro data verified three CMV-associated chains as specific for CMV antigens. The productive fraction for most TCR beta V segments was about 90% or about 30% in an earlier analysis. Cytomegalovirus-associated TCR beta chains were listed, numbering 164.

The CDR3 consists of 16 residues. J gave up 2 bases and V 6 bases, and 10 bases lay outside the gene matches. Germline V gene data show CDR1 as MNHEY and CDR2 as SMNVEV (reference sequence). As concerns this clone: Its antigen is currently unknown.

Use of 60 Vbeta and 13 Jbeta primers characterized the PCR. Produced via immunoSEQ multiplex PCR; TCRdb's table is partial and in-frame only. Among 200,000 or so clones listed, roughly three quarters were seen once. The chain links TRBV27 to TRBJ2-7; 10 bases map to TRBD1. The receptor comes from a male donor in good health and CMV-seropositive. The source material was PBMCs. The CDR3 loop reads CASRTGGLVSPYEQYF. CDR3 DNA sequence: TGTGCCAGCAGGACAGGGGGCCTGGTAAGTCCCTACGAGCAGTACTTC.